These T cell receptor beta chains were read from a single sample in a study of beta chain features in type 1 diabetes. Some clones are missing from TCRdb's copy, which holds only in-frame ones; the method was immunoSEQ multiplex PCR. There are a few hundred thousand clones in the sample; about 15% occur only once, and roughly 0.02% lies in the top ten. Sequences were obtained from naive CD4+ T cells from blood. Receptors originate from a man aged 25 to 40 with type 1 diabetes. CDR3s include the opening cysteine and the closing phenylalanine or tryptophan. Each record gives: D gene, J gene, V gene, clone size, CDR3 DNA, CDR3 protein. D genes are given only for firm matches. Clone size is given for some rows only: seen once, a few or many times, or a class if the clone is expanded.

-	TRBJ2-2	TRBV6-5	few	TGTGCCAGCAGTTACGCACCCCCTCAGGGCACCGGGGAGCTGTTTTTT	CASSYAPPQGTGELFF
TRBD1	TRBJ2-7	TRBV19	-	TGTGCCAGTAGTTGGGACAGGGGGAGCATTGAGCAGTACTTC	CASSWDRGSIEQYF
TRBD1	TRBJ2-7	TRBV5-4	-	TGTGCCAGCAGCTTGCGGCAGGGGGCAACCTCACTAAGGGAGCAGTACTTC	CASSLRQGATSLREQYF
-	TRBJ2-1	TRBV2	-	TGTGCCAGCAGTGATCGGCAGGGGATGTTCTTC	CASSDRQGMFF
-	TRBJ2-5	TRBV29-1	-	TGCAGCGTTGAAGCCAGCCAAGAGACCCAGTACTTC	CSVEASQETQYF
TRBD1	TRBJ2-5	TRBV5-1	few	TGCGCCAGCAGCTTGGACAGGGGGGAGACCCAGTACTTC	CASSLDRGETQYF
-	TRBJ2-3	TRBV2	-	TGTGCCAGCAGTGGGAAGGGGCGGGGAGCGCCGCTCCCCACAGATACGCAGTATTTT	CASSGKGRGAPLPTDTQYF
-	TRBJ1-4	TRBV7-9	few	TGTGCCAGCAGCTCAGGGGAAAAACTGTTTTTT	CASSSGEKLFF
-	TRBJ2-3	TRBV5-6	-	TGTGCCAGCAGCCCGGCAGGGGCAGATACGCAGTATTTT	CASSPAGADTQYF
TRBD2	TRBJ2-1	TRBV4-2	-	TGTGCCAGCAGCCAAGAGGGACTAGCAGGCCACAATGAGCAGTTCTTC	CASSQEGLAGHNEQFF
-	TRBJ2-5	TRBV5-1	few	TGCGCCAGCAGCCCAAGCGCCGGCCAAGAGACCCAGTACTTC	CASSPSAGQETQYF
-	TRBJ2-2	TRBV6-5	-	TGTGCCAGCAGTTACTCGCAGGGCACCGGGGAGCTGTTTTTT	CASSYSQGTGELFF
TRBD2	TRBJ2-7	TRBV5-1	-	TGCGCCAGCAGCTTTGGGCCTAGCGGGAACGAGCAGTACTTC	CASSFGPSGNEQYF
-	TRBJ1-4	TRBV5-1	-	TGCGCCAGCAGCTTGGCCCTGGACACAACAACTAATGAAAAACTGTTTTTT	CASSLALDTTTNEKLFF
-	TRBJ2-7	TRBV4-2	few	TGTGCCAGCAGCCAAGAACCCCTAGCCCTGTTATCCTACGAGCAGTACTTC	CASSQEPLALLSYEQYF
-	TRBJ2-4	TRBV14	-	TGTGCCAGCAGCCAAGAAATTCAGACAGCCGGCAAAAACATTCAGTACTTC	CASSQEIQTAGKNIQYF
TRBD1	TRBJ1-5	TRBV2	-	TGTGCCAGCAGTGGGACAGGGAATCAGCCCCAGCATTTT	CASSGTGNQPQHF
TRBD1	TRBJ1-5	TRBV19	few	TGTGCCAGTAGTTCAAGGACAGGGGGGCAGCCCCAGCATTTT	CASSSRTGGQPQHF
-	TRBJ2-3	TRBV6-6	-	TGTGCCAGCAGTTACCGGGGTTTTAGCACAGATACGCAGTATTTT	CASSYRGFSTDTQYF
TRBD2	TRBJ2-3	TRBV25-1	few	TGTGCCAGCAGTGCCGGGACTAGCGGGAGGTCAGATACGCAGTATTTT	CASSAGTSGRSDTQYF
TRBD1	TRBJ2-2	TRBV27	few	TGTGCCAGCAATATTAACAGGGGGCGAGGTACCGGGGAGCTGTTTTTT	CASNINRGRGTGELFF
TRBD2	TRBJ2-7	TRBV4-1	-	TGCGCCAGCAGCAAGACTAGCGGGAGGGCCACCATCTACGAGCAGTACTTC	CASSKTSGRATIYEQYF
TRBD2	TRBJ2-1	TRBV29-1	-	TGCAGCGTTGTACCCCATAGCGGGAGGGCCGATGAGCAGTTCTTC	CSVVPHSGRADEQFF
TRBD2	TRBJ2-7	TRBV4-1	few	TGCGCCAGCAGCCAAGCCGCGGCGGGGGGGACCTACGAGCAGTACTTC	CASSQAAAGGTYEQYF
-	TRBJ1-1	TRBV9	few	TGTGCCAGCAGCCAGGCCCGGCAGGGAAGAACTGAAGCTTTCTTT	CASSQARQGRTEAFF
-	TRBJ2-6	TRBV13	-	TGTGCCAGCAGCCTCCACACAGGGCAACTCTCTGGGGCCAACGTCCTGACTTTC	CASSLHTGQLSGANVLTF
TRBD2	TRBJ2-1	TRBV30	-	TGTGCCTGGGGGGTAGCGGGAGCGACTGAGCAGTTCTTC	CAWGVAGATEQFF
-	TRBJ2-5	TRBV10-2	few	TGCGCCAGCAGACCCCGGACAGTCCAAGAGACCCAGTACTTC	CASRPRTVQETQYF
TRBD2	TRBJ2-1	TRBV7-9	-	TGTGCCAGCAGCTTAGTTTTCGCTAGCGGGGGGGGCAATGAGCAGTTCTTC	CASSLVFASGGGNEQFF
TRBD1	TRBJ1-5	TRBV19	few	TGTGCCAGTGGGACAGGGGGACAGCCCCAGCATTTT	CASGTGGQPQHF